This entry lists 20 T cell receptor beta chains sequenced from one sample in a study of graft-versus-host responses after intestinal transplantation (dated by TCRdb to about 2021). Library preparation employed the immunoSEQ multiplex PCR assay. This is the immuneACCESS table as TCRdb keeps it, with only in-frame sequences that have V and J called. A part of the clones is gone; compared with another copy, unresolved V genes explain less than half, and the rest is unexplained. The sample contains under 80,000 clones, around 93% of them found a single time. The top ten clones comprise 0.69% of the sample. This specimen consisted of PBMCs, obtained 98 days after intestinal transplantation. The receptors were sampled from a human patient who received an intestinal transplant, so some T cells may come from the graft donor.

V gene TRBV13 combines with J gene TRBJ2-7, with 11 bases matching TRBD2. CDR1 PRHDT and CDR2 FYEKMQ come from the germline V gene (reference sequence). The V segment lost 5 bases and the J segment 3 bases; nucleotides outside the gene matches: 0. CDR3 length: 13 amino acids. CDR3 DNA: TGTGCCAGCAGCCTAGCGGGGGGCTACGAGCAGTACTTC. This gives the protein CASSLAGGYEQYF.

J is TRBJ1-6 and V is TRBV10-2; D perhaps matches TRBD1 (6 bases). The CDR3 runs 16 residues. Per the germline V gene, CDR1 is WSHSY and CDR2 is SAAADI. V dropped 5 bases and J dropped 0 bases, with 11 bases sitting between them. The CDR3 region is CASSRQVDSYNSPLHF. DNA for the CDR3: TGCGCCAGCAGTCGACAGGTAGACTCCTATAATTCACCCCTCCACTTT.

The rearrangement joins TRBV11-2 to TRBJ2-3, with 8 bases identical to TRBD1. Germline lookup yields CDR1 SGHAT and CDR2 FQNNGV. Losses at the gene ends were 3 bases for V and 2 bases for J; bases not matched to a gene: 4. The CDR3 length is 15 residues. The CDR3 sequence: CASSLTGANTDTQYF. CDR3 DNA sequence: TGTGCCAGCAGCTTGACAGGGGCTAACACAGATACGCAGTATTTT.

V is TRBV6-5 and J is TRBJ1-1, with D possibly matching TRBD1 (6 bases). The CDR3 is 13 amino acids. Germline lookup yields CDR1 MNHEY and CDR2 SVGAGI. The V end was cut by 5 bases, the J end by 4 bases, with 11 bases between. As DNA, the CDR3 is TGTGCCAGCAGTCAACAGGGTATCACTGAAGCTTTCTTT. This translates into CASSQQGITEAFF.

The chain has TRBV5-6 and TRBJ2-1; a weak D match, TRBD2 (6 bases). Germline loops: CDR1 SGHDT, CDR2 YYEEEE. V was cut by 3 bases and J by 9 bases, with 19 bases left in between. This CDR3 is 15 amino acids long. CDR3: CASSSGGPGVVEQFF. CDR3 in DNA: TGTGCCAGCAGCTCCGGAGGGCCCGGAGTTGTTGAGCAGTTCTTC.

The genes are TRBV21-1 and TRBJ1-4; TRBD1, the D gene given by the table, was not confirmed from the DNA. TRBV21-1 is assigned pseudogene status. The CDR3 covers 14 residues. CDR3 sequence (DNA): TGTGCCACCTTAGTCCGGGACATTCTCGAAAAACTGTTTTTT. The encoded protein is CATLVRDILEKLFF.

The V call is TRBV6-5, the J call TRBJ1-4; 7 bases map to TRBD1. Germline V gene lookup returns CDR1 MNHEY and CDR2 SVGAGI. Germline trimming cut 5 bases from V and 6 bases from J; bases unmatched to any gene: 6. CDR3 length: 14 residues. CDR3 in DNA: TGTGCCAGCAGTACAGGGGATGGGGATGAAAAACTGTTTTTT. This encodes CASSTGDGDEKLFF.

The V and J genes are TRBV28 and TRBJ2-7; D gene unclear. Looked up from germline, CDR1 is MDHEN and CDR2 is SYDVKM. This CDR3 has 15 residues. The V end lost 3 bases, the J end lost 4 bases, and 16 bases lay between the germline ends. The CDR3 DNA follows: TGTGCCAGCAGTTTCTTAACTCCGACATCGTACGAGCAGTACTTC. This gives the protein CASSFLTPTSYEQYF.

This chain links TRBV4-1 with TRBJ2-2, with D possibly being TRBD1 or TRBD2 (5 bases each). Looked up from germline, CDR1 is MGHRA and CDR2 is YSYEKL. V lost 1 base and J lost 3, with 18 bases in between. This CDR3 is 18 amino acids long. CDR3 protein: CASSQAPIGAPDTGELFF. CDR3 DNA sequence: TGCGCCAGCAGCCAAGCCCCTATCGGGGCTCCGGACACCGGGGAGCTGTTTTTT.

The chain links TRBV2 to TRBJ2-1; 9 bases are shared with TRBD1. From germline, CDR1 is SNHLY and CDR2 FYNNEI. V trimming: 6 bases; J trimming: 0 bases; junction bases outside the gene matches: 3. This CDR3 comprises 15 residues. Here the CDR3 DNA reads TGTGCCAGCAGCGGACAGGGGAGCTCCTACAATGAGCAGTTCTTC. Encoded protein: CASSGQGSSYNEQFF. The full variable domain, with the rest looked up from reference TRBV2 and TRBJ2-1, is EPEVTQTPSHQVTQMGQEVILRCVPISNHLYFYWYRQILGQKVEFLVSFYNNEISEKSEIFDDQFSVERPDGSNFTLKIRSTKLEDSAMYFCASSGQGSSYNEQFFGPGTRLTVL.

V and J are TRBV10-1 and TRBJ2-3; D ambiguous. The CDR3 sequence is 15 residues long. V lost 2 bases to trimming and J lost 2 bases, with 11 bases between them. The germline V gene encodes CDR1 WNHNN and CDR2 SYGVQD (reference sequence). CDR3 region: CASSEINHPTDTQYF. The CDR3 coding sequence is TGCGCCAGCAGTGAGATCAACCACCCCACAGATACGCAGTATTTT.

The sample holds one count of this clone. V and J are TRBV6-1 and TRBJ2-7; 7 bases align to TRBD2. After removal of 0 bases from V and 4 bases from J, the junction contained 15 bases not matched to a gene. This CDR3 has 18 amino acids. The V gene's germline CDR1 is MNHNS and CDR2 SASEGT. The CDR3 loop is CASSEALSMRELVYEQYF. The DNA of the CDR3 is TGTGCCAGCAGTGAAGCATTATCGATGCGGGAGCTCGTTTACGAGCAGTACTTC.

The chain uses TRBV11-3 and TRBJ1-1; a possible D gene is TRBD1 (5 bases). V was shortened by 1 base and J by 0 bases, with 9 bases between the two germline ends. Germline CDR1 is SGHNT and CDR2 is YENEEA. The CDR3 sequence is 15 residues long. The CDR3 coding sequence is TGTGCCAGCAGCTTAGCCGGGGACTTGAACACTGAAGCTTTCTTT. Its translation: CASSLAGDLNTEAFF.

The chain combines TRBV6-1 with TRBJ2-1; D is ambiguous. The CDR3 runs 11 residues. V was pared by 4 bases and J by 10 bases, with 8 bases between. CDR1 is MNHNS, CDR2 SASEGT, per germline. DNA for the CDR3: TGTGCCAGCAGTGGCGCGAACGAGCAGTTCTTC. Amino acids: CASSGANEQFF.

This chain joins TRBV9 and TRBJ2-7, with 15 bases fitting TRBD2. The ends lost 2 bases at V and 1 base at J; junction bases unmatched: 1. Germline CDR1 and CDR2: SGDLS and YYNGEE. The CDR3 consists of 16 residues. The CDR3 region has the DNA TGTGCCAGCAGCGTGGGGACTAGCGGGGGGTCCTACGAGCAGTACTTC. As protein: CASSVGTSGGSYEQYF.

The J gene is TRBJ2-1, the V gene TRBV11-2, with 7 bases lining up with TRBD2. This CDR3 comprises 14 residues. CDR1 is SGHAT and CDR2 is FQNNGV in the germline V gene. With 2 bases clipped from V and 14 bases from J, the junction kept 12 bases outside the gene matches. The chain's CDR3 is CASSLFSRGRGEFF. The CDR3 coding sequence is TGTGCCAGCAGCTTATTTTCTAGGGGCCGGGGGGAGTTCTTC.

A single count supports this clone. The chain uses TRBV12-2 and TRBJ2-1; the table's D call, TRBD2, was not checked against the DNA. TRBV12-2 is designated a pseudogene. This CDR3 contains 16 residues. The CDR3 DNA reads TGTGCAAGTCGCTTAGACCCGGTGGGAGGGTATCCTGAGCAGTTCTTC. This gives the protein CASRLDPVGGYPEQFF.

The rearrangement joins TRBV6-1 to TRBJ1-4, with D possibly being TRBD1 (5 bases). CDR1 is MNHNS, CDR2 SASEGT, per germline. This CDR3 comprises 13 residues. V was trimmed by 4 bases and J by 8 bases, leaving 11 bases between them. For the CDR3, the DNA is TGTGCCAGCAGTGGTCAGGGTGGAGAAAAACTGTTTTTT. Encoded protein: CASSGQGGEKLFF.

The V call is TRBV5-6, the J call TRBJ1-2, with 8 bases fitting TRBD1. Per the germline V gene, CDR1 is SGHDT and CDR2 is YYEEEE. CDR3 size: 13 residues. The ends lost 7 bases at V and 4 bases at J; junction bases unmatched: 6. CDR3: CASLGTGRYGYTF. DNA of the CDR3: TGTGCCAGCCTCGGGACAGGTCGCTATGGCTACACCTTC.

The chain has TRBV11-1 and TRBJ2-7, with 8 bases matching TRBD1. The CDR3 spans 15 residues. V dropped 0 bases and J dropped 4; count of bases not matched to a gene: 5. Germline V gene sequence: CDR1 SGHAT, CDR2 FQDESV (reference sequence). CDR3 bases: TGTGCCAGCAGCTTAGCCGGGACAGGAATGTACGAGCAGTACTTC. This sequence encodes CASSLAGTGMYEQYF.